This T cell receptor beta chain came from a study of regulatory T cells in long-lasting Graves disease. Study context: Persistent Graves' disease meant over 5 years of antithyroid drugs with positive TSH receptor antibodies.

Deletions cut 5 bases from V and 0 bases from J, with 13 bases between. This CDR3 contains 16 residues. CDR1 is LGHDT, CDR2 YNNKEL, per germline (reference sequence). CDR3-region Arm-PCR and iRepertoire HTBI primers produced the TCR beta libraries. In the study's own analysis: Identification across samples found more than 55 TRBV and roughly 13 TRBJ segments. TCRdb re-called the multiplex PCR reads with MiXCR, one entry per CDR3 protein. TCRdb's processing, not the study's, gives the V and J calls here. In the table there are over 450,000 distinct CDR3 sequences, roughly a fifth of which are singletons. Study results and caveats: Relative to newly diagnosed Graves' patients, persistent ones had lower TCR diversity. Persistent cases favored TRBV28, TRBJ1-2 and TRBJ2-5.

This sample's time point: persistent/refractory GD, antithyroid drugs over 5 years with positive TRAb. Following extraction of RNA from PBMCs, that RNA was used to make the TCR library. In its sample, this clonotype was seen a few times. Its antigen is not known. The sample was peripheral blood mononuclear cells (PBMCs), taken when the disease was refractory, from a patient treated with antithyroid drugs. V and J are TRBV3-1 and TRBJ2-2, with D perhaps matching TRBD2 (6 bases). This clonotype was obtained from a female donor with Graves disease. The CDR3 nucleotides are TGTGCCAGCAGCGGCCGGGAGTCCGCGAACACCGGGGAGCTGTTTTTT. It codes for CASSGRESANTGELFF.